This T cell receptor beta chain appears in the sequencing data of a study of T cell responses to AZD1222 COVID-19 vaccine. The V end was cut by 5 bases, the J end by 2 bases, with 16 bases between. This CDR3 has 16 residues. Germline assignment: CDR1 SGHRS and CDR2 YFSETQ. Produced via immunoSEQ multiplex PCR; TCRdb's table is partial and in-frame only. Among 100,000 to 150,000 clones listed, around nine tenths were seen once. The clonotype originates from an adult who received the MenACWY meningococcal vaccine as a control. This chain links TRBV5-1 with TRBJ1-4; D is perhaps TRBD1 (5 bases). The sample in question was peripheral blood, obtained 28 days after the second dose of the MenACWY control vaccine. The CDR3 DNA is TGCGCCAGCAGATCAACCGGGACGGTGACTAATGAAAAACTGTTTTTT. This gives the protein CASRSTGTVTNEKLFF.